Presented here are 27 T cell receptor beta chains from one specimen sequenced in a study of blood T cells in healthy people across ages. Combining a sample-barcoded 5' primer with a J-beta primer mix, a second PCR ran for roughly 7 to 12 cycles. TCRdb recomputed calls from the 5' RACE reads with MiXCR, one row per CDR3 protein. The repertoire includes about 1.1 million distinct CDR3 sequences, 35% to 45% of them detected once, and 10% to 15% sits in the top ten. The sequencing sample was made of blood. All receptors derive from a man between 18 and 35 years old in good health.

The rearrangement links TRBV9 to TRBJ1-2; 11 positions match TRBD1. The germline V gene encodes CDR1 SGDLS and CDR2 YYNGEE. Trimming cost V 4 bases and J 0 bases; bases outside gene matches: 11. The CDR3 has 18 amino acids. The CDR3 DNA reads TGTGCCAGCAGCCTAAACTTAGGACAGGGGGCGGCTAACTATGGCTACACCTTC. Translating it yields CASSLNLGQGAANYGYTF.

J is TRBJ1-2 and V is TRBV20-1, with D possibly matching TRBD1 (5 bases). In germline, CDR1 is DFQATT, CDR2 SNEGSKA (reference sequence). Trimming left V 6 bases short and J 5 bases short, with 28 bases between. The CDR3 is 17 amino acids. Written as DNA, the CDR3 is TGCAGTGCCTCCGACACCCTGGGGGAATCAGGGTTTTATGGCTACACCTTC. This encodes CSASDTLGESGFYGYTF.

This clonotype was counted a few times. The rearrangement links TRBV20-1 to TRBJ2-7, with 11 nucleotides matching TRBD2. Germline V lookup: CDR1 DFQATT, CDR2 SNEGSKA (reference sequence). CDR3 length equals 15 residues. V was pared by 2 bases and J by 7 bases, with 10 bases of the junction left unmatched. The CDR3 sequence is CSARHLAGGTDEQYF. In nucleotides, the CDR3 is TGCAGTGCTAGACACCTAGCGGGGGGTACCGATGAGCAGTACTTC.

This rearrangement joins TRBV2 to TRBJ2-1, with D perhaps TRBD2 (5 bases). Germline-derived CDR1 and CDR2 are SNHLY and FYNNEI. The V end was cut by 6 bases, the J end by 4 bases, with 16 bases between. There are 15 residues in the CDR3. For the CDR3, the DNA is TGTGCCAGCAGCGTAGCGACTCCTGATTACAATGAGCAGTTCTTC. Translation: CASSVATPDYNEQFF.

This chain links TRBV10-3 with TRBJ1-4; unclear D gene. Per the germline V gene, CDR1 is ENHRY and CDR2 is SYGVKD. The V end lost 0 bases, the J end lost 3 bases, and 8 bases lay between the germline ends. The CDR3 is 15 amino acids. The CDR3 sequence: CAISESRGSNEKLFF. CDR3 DNA: TGTGCCATCAGTGAGTCACGGGGATCTAATGAAAAACTGTTTTTT.

The chain has TRBV15 and TRBJ1-4; D remains unclear. Germline V gene data show CDR1 as LNHNV and CDR2 as YYDKDF (reference sequence). Deletions cut 1 base from V and 0 bases from J, with 9 bases between. This CDR3 region has 16 residues. DNA of the CDR3: TGTGCCACCAGCAGAGGCCCGGCCGCAACTAATGAAAAACTGTTTTTT. It yields the protein CATSRGPAATNEKLFF.

This chain uses TRBV4-1 with TRBJ2-1; 7 bases agree with TRBD2. The germline V gene has CDR1 MGHRA and CDR2 YSYEKL. This CDR3 comprises 13 residues. J gave up 10 bases and V 2 bases, and 5 bases lay outside the gene matches. Written as DNA, the CDR3 is TGCGCCAGCAGCCAACGCGGGAGTTACGAGCAGTTCTTC. It translates to CASSQRGSYEQFF.

The sample holds a few counts of this clonotype. V and J are TRBV20-1 and TRBJ2-3; D might be TRBD1 or TRBD2, each matching 6 bases. Germline V CDR1 and CDR2: DFQATT, SNEGSKA (reference sequence). The length of the CDR3 is 14 residues. The germline V and J ends were trimmed by 1 base and 9 bases, with 17 bases remaining between them. CDR3 nucleotide sequence: TGCAGTGCTAGAGGAGGGGGGAATTTCGTGACGCAGTATTTT. It codes for CSARGGGNFVTQYF.

The chain uses TRBV10-3 and TRBJ1-2; D is unresolved. Germline V gene lookup returns CDR1 ENHRY and CDR2 SYGVKD. The length of the CDR3 is 14 residues. Trimming took 6 bases from V and 3 from J, leaving 14 bases between them. CDR3 region: CAISPTTTDYGYTF. The CDR3 DNA is TGTGCCATCAGCCCGACCACTACCGACTATGGCTACACCTTC.

On this clonotype: This may arise from a read error, as a much more abundant clone is one base away. The gene calls are TRBV9 and TRBJ2-7, with D perhaps matching TRBD1 (5 bases). The CDR3 is 13 residues long. CDR1 and CDR2 (germline): SGDLS, YYNGEE. The V gene lost 7 bases and the J gene lost 3 bases, with 14 bases spanning the gap. The chain's CDR3 is CASGTDSVYEQYF. The CDR3 nucleotides are TGTGCCAGCGGAACAGACAGTGTCTACGAGCAGTACTTC.

In the case of this clonotype: This may arise from a read error, as a much more abundant clone is one base away. V is TRBV12-3 or TRBV12-4 and J is TRBJ2-1, with D uncertain. The DNA end is more similar to TRBJ2-7, so the J call may be wrong. The CDR3 totals 13 residues. The CDR3 coding sequence is TGTGCCAGCAGTTCGTCCCCGCGTCGGGAGCAGTACTTC. Protein: CASSSSPRREQYF.

This chain connects TRBV3-1 to TRBJ2-7, with D possibly being TRBD1 (6 bases). The V end was cut by 4 bases, the J end by 0 bases, with 13 bases between. CDR1 LGHDT and CDR2 YNNKEL come from the germline V gene (reference sequence). The CDR3 runs to 15 residues. As DNA, the CDR3 is TGTGCCAGCAGCCCGTGGACAGTTCCCTCCTACGAGCAGTACTTC. It translates to CASSPWTVPSYEQYF.

This clonotype occurred a few times. The chain joins TRBV28 to TRBJ1-1; 7 bases are shared with TRBD1. The V gene's germline CDR1 is MDHEN and CDR2 SYDVKM. This CDR3 spans 13 amino acids. Germline trimming cut 7 bases from V and 9 bases from J; bases unmatched to any gene: 11. DNA for the CDR3: TGTGCCAGCATCCCTCCGGGACAGACCAAAGCTTTCTTT. This sequence encodes CASIPPGQTKAFF.

This clonotype is a singleton in its sample. The rearrangement uses TRBV12-3 or TRBV12-4 and TRBJ1-5; perhaps TRBD1 as D (6 bases). The CDR3 consists of 15 residues. Deletions cut 7 bases from V and 2 bases from J, with 15 bases between. CDR3 DNA sequence: TGTGCCAGCAAGCTCCAAGGGGGGGGCAATCAGCCCCAGCATTTT. Translated, it gives CASKLQGGGNQPQHF.

This clonotype was detected a few times. The chain has TRBV5-8 and TRBJ2-1; D uncertain. CDR3 length equals 13 residues. V was clipped by 4 bases and J by 5 bases, with 10 bases between them. The germline V gene has CDR1 SGHTS and CDR2 YDEGEE. In DNA, the CDR3 is TGTGCCAGCAGCAACTTTGGGGACAATGAGCAGTTCTTC. Its translation is CASSNFGDNEQFF.

The chain is built from TRBV20-1 and TRBJ2-3; 12 nucleotides line up with TRBD2. CDR3 size: 15 residues. The germline CDR1 and CDR2 sequences are DFQATT and SNEGSKA (reference sequence). The V gene end was trimmed by 5 bases and the J gene end by 5 bases; junction bases not matched to a gene: 8. CDR3 sequence: CSALTGTSGLDTQYF. In nucleotides, the CDR3 is TGCAGTGCTTTAACCGGGACTAGCGGGTTAGATACGCAGTATTTT.

This clonotype has a single count. The V gene is TRBV5-1, the J gene TRBJ2-1; 9 nucleotides align to TRBD2. The CDR3 runs 16 residues. CDR1 and CDR2 from the germline V gene are SGHRS and YFSETQ. The trim removed 1 base at V and 6 bases at J, leaving 8 bases unmatched. CDR3 sequence: CASSLRASGDRNEQFF. The CDR3 nucleotides are TGCGCCAGCAGCTTGCGAGCTAGCGGGGACCGCAATGAGCAGTTCTTC.

The chain couples TRBV21-1 to TRBJ1-1; the table's D call, TRBD1, was not checked against the DNA. TRBV21-1 is a recognized pseudogene. CDR3 size: 15 residues. CDR3 region: CASSTRTARDTEAFF. CDR3 DNA sequence: TGTGCCAGCAGCACGCGGACAGCCCGGGACACTGAAGCTTTCTTT.

This clonotype was seen only a few times. This chain links TRBV27 with TRBJ1-4; 7 bases align to TRBD1. Germline CDR1 and CDR2: MNHEY and SMNVEV (reference sequence). The ends lost 6 bases at V and 13 bases at J; junction bases unmatched: 11. The CDR3 runs to 13 residues. This CDR3 is CASRRPGQDGLFF. CDR3 sequence (DNA): TGTGCCAGCAGACGCCCCGGACAGGATGGACTGTTTTTT.

The genes are TRBV6-1 and TRBJ1-6, with D perhaps matching TRBD1 (5 bases). The germline V gene has CDR1 MNHNS and CDR2 SASEGT. V was cut by 5 bases and J by 8 bases, with 10 bases left in between. The CDR3 loop spans 13 amino acids. The CDR3 is CASSPRQYSPLHF. CDR3 coding DNA: TGTGCCAGCAGTCCTCGACAGTATTCACCCCTCCACTTT.

This clonotype appeared a single time. The V gene is TRBV18, the J gene TRBJ2-3; 9 bases match TRBD1. After removal of 1 base from V and 5 bases from J, the junction contained 10 bases not matched to a gene. The CDR3 is 17 residues long. CDR1 and CDR2 (germline): KGHSH, LQKENI. The CDR3 DNA reads as TGTGCCAGCTCACCACAGTCCCCACAGGGGGCTGAAGATACGCAGTATTTT. This encodes CASSPQSPQGAEDTQYF.

V gene TRBV7-3 combines with J gene TRBJ2-5, with D possibly TRBD2 on 5 matching bases. The CDR3 has 13 residues. V was shortened by 5 bases and J by 4 bases, with 11 bases between the two germline ends. Germline V gives CDR1 SGHTA, CDR2 FQGTGA. The CDR3 protein is CASSASWGETQYF. The CDR3 nucleotides read TGTGCCAGCAGCGCTAGCTGGGGAGAGACCCAGTACTTC.

The rearrangement uses TRBV12-3 or TRBV12-4 and TRBJ2-1; 9 bases map to TRBD2. V shed 5 bases, J shed 13 bases, and the junction held 6 bases outside the gene matches. The CDR3 spans 12 residues. The CDR3 here is CASSPSGETQFF. The CDR3 coding sequence is TGTGCCAGCAGTCCTAGCGGGGAGACCCAGTTCTTC.

This clonotype was observed a few times. The gene calls are TRBV20-1 and TRBJ1-2; TRBD1 matches 11 bases. This CDR3 contains 13 residues. The germline V gene encodes CDR1 DFQATT and CDR2 SNEGSKA (reference sequence). The junction had 5 bases not matched to a gene; V was cut back by 3 bases and J by 8 bases. The CDR3 protein is CSASEDRGQGYTF. DNA of the CDR3: TGCAGTGCTAGCGAGGACAGGGGGCAAGGCTACACCTTC.

This clonotype was seen a handful of times. This chain links TRBV9 with TRBJ2-2; D is ambiguous. Trimming cost V 2 bases and J 4 bases, with 6 bases left between them. This CDR3 is built from 13 residues. The germline CDR1 and CDR2 sequences are SGDLS and YYNGEE. CDR3 coding DNA: TGTGCCAGCAGCGTCGATGGCACCGGGGAGCTGTTTTTT. It specifies CASSVDGTGELFF.

This chain uses TRBV6-5 with TRBJ2-7, with 11 bases matching TRBD2. The J call is uncertain, as TRBJ2-5 better fits the DNA end. Germline V gene lookup returns CDR1 MNHEY and CDR2 SVGAGI. This CDR3 has 14 amino acids. CDR3 loop: CASTLSGREETQYF. The DNA for the CDR3 is TGTGCCAGCACCCTTAGCGGGAGGGAAGAGACCCAGTACTTC.

This chain joins TRBV2 and TRBJ1-1, with D hard to call. Germline loops: CDR1 SNHLY, CDR2 FYNNEI. This CDR3 contains 13 residues. Trimming took off 8 bases at V and 1 base at J, with 11 bases between the two ends. CDR3 sequence reads: CASEDTGNTEAFF. The CDR3 DNA reads TGTGCCAGCGAAGACACGGGGAACACTGAAGCTTTCTTT. The whole variable domain, filled in from reference TRBV2 and TRBJ1-1, reads EPEVTQTPSHQVTQMGQEVILRCVPISNHLYFYWYRQILGQKVEFLVSFYNNEISEKSEIFDDQFSVERPDGSNFTLKIRSTKLEDSAMYFCASEDTGNTEAFFGQGTRLTVV.